Detailed here is one TCR beta chain. The antigen remains unidentified. The sample belongs to a study of T cells expressing NK-cell markers. Points from the study as a whole: Dominant NKG2C+ clonotypes were found to form roughly 1.0-7.0% of CD8+ T cells in about 6 donors. These clonotypes also led the CD3+CD56-NKG2C+ fraction in a handful of donors.

TCRdb reprocessed the 5' RACE reads; each CDR3 protein has one entry and no DNA is given. This repertoire comprises about 30,000 distinct CDR3 sequences; its ten largest clones make up about 55%. The CDR3 contains 15 residues. From germline, CDR1 is MNHEY and CDR2 SMNVEV (reference sequence). This clonotype originated in a woman aged 18 to 75 in good health. This chain links TRBV27 with TRBJ2-1; TCRdb picks TRBD1, but there is no DNA to check that call. Sample: blood T cells: a sorted CD56 or NKG2C T cell subset, CD4+ or CD8+ T cells, or bulk PBMC T cells (not recorded which). This chain's CDR3 is CASYSTGLSYNEQFF.